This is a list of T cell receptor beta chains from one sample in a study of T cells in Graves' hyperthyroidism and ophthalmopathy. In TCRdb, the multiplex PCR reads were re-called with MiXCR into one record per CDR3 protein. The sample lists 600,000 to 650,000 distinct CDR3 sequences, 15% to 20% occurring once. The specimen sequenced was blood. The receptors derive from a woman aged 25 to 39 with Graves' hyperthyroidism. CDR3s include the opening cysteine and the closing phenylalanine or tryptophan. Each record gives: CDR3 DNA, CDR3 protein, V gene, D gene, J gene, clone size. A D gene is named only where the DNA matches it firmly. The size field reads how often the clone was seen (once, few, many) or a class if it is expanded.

CDR3 DNA: TGTGCCAGCAGACGAAGGGCCAGGGCGGACACTGAAGCTTTCTTT
CDR3 protein: CASRRRARADTEAFF
V gene: TRBV12-3/TRBV12-4
D gene: -
J gene: TRBJ1-1
clone size: many

CDR3 DNA: TGCGCCAGCAGCTTCTCGGACAGGGGGCGAGAGACCCAGTACTTC
CDR3 protein: CASSFSDRGRETQYF
V gene: TRBV5-1
D gene: TRBD1
J gene: TRBJ2-5
clone size: many

CDR3 DNA: TGCAGCGTTGAATGGCGTAACCGGAACACTGAAGCTTTCTTT
CDR3 protein: CSVEWRNRNTEAFF
V gene: TRBV29-1
D gene: -
J gene: TRBJ1-1
clone size: many

CDR3 DNA: TGTGCCAGCAGTTTGTGGATACAAGAGACCCAGTACTTC
CDR3 protein: CASSLWIQETQYF
V gene: TRBV12-3/TRBV12-4
D gene: -
J gene: TRBJ2-5
clone size: many

CDR3 DNA: TGCGCCAGCAGCTTGGATACAGGGGAGTGGGAGACCCAGTACTTC
CDR3 protein: CASSLDTGEWETQYF
V gene: TRBV5-1
D gene: TRBD1
J gene: TRBJ2-5
clone size: many

CDR3 DNA: TGTGCCAGCAGCTTAGCCTCGGCGGGGACCGAGAATGAAAAACTGTTTTTT
CDR3 protein: CASSLASAGTENEKLFF
V gene: TRBV7-9
D gene: -
J gene: TRBJ1-4
clone size: few

CDR3 DNA: TGTGCCAGCAGTCAGAACGGCTATGGCTACACCTTC
CDR3 protein: CASSQNGYGYTF
V gene: TRBV6-1
D gene: -
J gene: TRBJ1-2
clone size: few

CDR3 DNA: TGTGCCAGCAGCTTTCAACTGGGCCCCTACGAGCAGTACTTC
CDR3 protein: CASSFQLGPYEQYF
V gene: TRBV7-2
D gene: -
J gene: TRBJ2-7
clone size: many

CDR3 DNA: TGCAGCGTCCCGACAGGGAGCTCGGCTGAAGCTTTCTTT
CDR3 protein: CSVPTGSSAEAFF
V gene: TRBV29-1
D gene: TRBD1
J gene: TRBJ1-1
clone size: many

CDR3 DNA: TGTGCCTGGAGTTTCAGCGGGAGGCCCCACGAGCAGTACTTC
CDR3 protein: CAWSFSGRPHEQYF
V gene: TRBV30
D gene: TRBD2
J gene: TRBJ2-7
clone size: few

CDR3 DNA: TGTGCCAGCAGCTCAACCAGGGATGGACTAGCGGGAGCTCGGTTCTTC
CDR3 protein: CASSSTRDGLAGARFF
V gene: TRBV7-3
D gene: TRBD2
J gene: TRBJ2-1
clone size: many